The 7 T cell receptor beta chains in this list originate from one sample, sequenced in a study of long-term antiretroviral therapy in people with HIV (dated by TCRdb to about 2022). The immunoSEQ hsTCRB v3.0 assay was used at survey level resolution to sequence the TRB variable region. The table was pulled from immuneACCESS by TCRdb, which kept in-frame rearrangements only. Such tables lose some clones; where checked, under half of the loss comes from unresolved V genes, and the rest has no known cause. The sample records some 25,000 clones, roughly 82% of which are singletons. More than 2% of the sample comes from the top ten. The sequences come from unsorted PBMCs, collected 3 years after starting antiretroviral therapy. These receptors came from a man aged 45 to 65 with HIV.

V is TRBV2 and J is TRBJ2-2; D not certain. CDR1 and CDR2 from the germline V gene are SNHLY and FYNNEI. This CDR3 contains 14 residues. V was pared by 2 bases and J by 1 base, with 5 bases between. CDR3 in DNA: TGTGCCAGCAGTGAATTACTGAACACCGGGGAGCTGTTTTTT. It is translated as CASSELLNTGELFF.

The chain links TRBV7-2 to TRBJ1-2; D remains ambiguous. CDR3 length: 15 residues. CDR1 and CDR2 from the germline V gene are SGHTA and FQGNSA. V lost 4 bases to trimming and J lost 7 bases, with 19 bases between them. CDR3 nucleotides: TGTGCCAGCAGCTCAGGCCAGGAGTGGAGAATTGGCTACACCTTC. It encodes CASSSGQEWRIGYTF.

This chain's CDR3 is CASSGPFYEQYF. In DNA form, the CDR3 reads TGTGCCAGTAGTGGACCATTCTACGAGCAGTACTTC. This chain connects TRBV19 to TRBJ2-7; no definite D call. This CDR3 is built from 12 residues. The V gene's germline CDR1 is LNHDA and CDR2 SQIVND (reference sequence). V was pared by 5 bases and J by 3 bases, with 8 bases between.

The chain carries TRBV7-8 and TRBJ1-1; D is unclear. Deletions cut 1 base from V and 7 bases from J, with 7 bases between. The CDR3 contains 12 residues. CDR1 SGHVS and CDR2 FQNEAQ come from the germline V gene. This CDR3 reads CASSLGTLEAFF. CDR3 DNA sequence: TGTGCCAGCAGCTTAGGGACCCTTGAAGCTTTCTTT.

The rearrangement joins TRBV13 to TRBJ2-5, with D perhaps matching TRBD1 or TRBD2 (6 bases each). V was clipped by 5 bases and J by 6 bases, with 13 bases between them. This CDR3 has 13 residues. Germline V gene lookup returns CDR1 PRHDT and CDR2 FYEKMQ (reference sequence). The CDR3 sequence is CASSRGTIQTQYF. Written as DNA, the CDR3 is TGTGCCAGCAGCCGGGGGACAATTCAGACCCAGTACTTC.

The genes are TRBV7-2 and TRBJ2-3, with unresolved D. The CDR3 runs 13 residues. CDR1 SGHTA and CDR2 FQGNSA come from the germline V gene. V was shortened by 4 bases and J by 3 bases, with 8 bases between the two germline ends. The CDR3: CASSSEPTDTQYF. CDR3 nucleotide sequence: TGTGCCAGCAGCTCCGAGCCTACAGATACGCAGTATTTT.

This clone was observed a single time. The chain employs TRBV28 and TRBJ2-7, with 12 bases identical to TRBD2. V lost 6 bases and J lost 4; bases outside the gene matches: 4. This CDR3 comprises 14 residues. Germline CDR1 MDHEN, CDR2 SYDVKM. The CDR3 here is CASSRTSGKYEQYF. CDR3 sequence (DNA): TGTGCCAGCAGCCGGACTAGCGGGAAATACGAGCAGTACTTC.